A selection of T cell receptor beta chains follows, all from one sample in a study of T cell repertoires in cytomegalovirus infection. TCRdb processed the reads anew with MiXCR; each CDR3 protein has one entry. In the table there are around 200,000 distinct CDR3 sequences, around 35% of which are singletons. Their specific antigens are unknown. The sample was CD8+ T cells from cultured PBMCs, taken from culture after CMV antigen stimulation. The receptors originated from a human donor in good health (CMV status not recorded). Some clones in this sample may be carry-over from other donors' samples. CDR3s include the opening cysteine and the closing phenylalanine or tryptophan. Each record gives: clone size, D gene, V gene, J gene, CDR3 DNA, CDR3 protein. D genes are given only for firm matches. Not all rows give a size; the values are once, few, many and, for expanded clones, a class.

size: NA
D: NA
V: TRBV7-8
J: TRBJ2-5
DNA: TGTGCCTCAGGGGGGGAGGGGCAAGAGACCCAGTACTTC
CDR3: CASGGEGQETQYF

size: NA
D: NA
V: TRBV2
J: TRBJ1-2
DNA: TGTGCCAGCATAGTGGACTATGGCTACACCTTC
CDR3: CASIVDYGYTF

size: NA
D: TRBD1
V: TRBV6-5
J: TRBJ2-1
DNA: TGTGCCAGCAGTTACAGTTGGCAGGGGGCGCTGGACAATGAGCAGTTCTTC
CDR3: CASSYSWQGALDNEQFF

size: many
D: NA
V: TRBV30
J: TRBJ2-7
DNA: TGTGCCTGGAGTAAGGGGACTTTTTATCTCTACGAGCAGTACTTC
CDR3: CAWSKGTFYLYEQYF

size: few
D: TRBD1
V: TRBV7-9
J: TRBJ1-2
DNA: TGTGCCAGCAGCGCTTCGGGGACAGCATATGGCTACACCTTC
CDR3: CASSASGTAYGYTF

size: NA
D: NA
V: TRBV18
J: TRBJ1-1
DNA: TGTGCCAGCTACCGGGCCATAGGGCCGAACACTGAAGCTTTCTTT
CDR3: CASYRAIGPNTEAFF

size: few
D: NA
V: TRBV7-8
J: TRBJ2-7
DNA: TGTGCCAGCAGCTCCCTAGTTGGACTGGGGGACGAGCAGTACTTC
CDR3: CASSSLVGLGDEQYF

size: NA
D: TRBD2
V: TRBV18
J: TRBJ2-7
DNA: TGTGCCAGCTCACCAATTAGGACCCTCGGGGGGATCTACGAGCAGTACTTC
CDR3: CASSPIRTLGGIYEQYF

size: few
D: NA
V: TRBV5-4
J: TRBJ2-1
DNA: TGTGCCAGCACCCCTTGTTGTTTGGAGTTCTTC
CDR3: CASTPCCLEFF

size: many
D: TRBD2
V: TRBV20-1
J: TRBJ2-1
DNA: TGCAGTGCTAGTAAACGACTAGCGGGTTCCTACAATGAGCAGTTCTTC
CDR3: CSASKRLAGSYNEQFF

size: few
D: NA
V: TRBV7-6
J: TRBJ2-6
DNA: TGTGCCACAATTCCGGGACGGAGTTCTGGGGCCAACGTCCTGACTTTC
CDR3: CATIPGRSSGANVLTF

size: few
D: NA
V: TRBV27
J: TRBJ1-5
DNA: TGTGCCAGCAGTTTGCGGGGGGCGAGCAATCAGCCCCAGCATTTT
CDR3: CASSLRGASNQPQHF

size: NA
D: TRBD2
V: TRBV7-8
J: TRBJ2-5
DNA: TGTGCCAGCAGCCAGGGACTAGCGGGGGGAGAAGAGACCCAGTACTTC
CDR3: CASSQGLAGGEETQYF

size: NA
D: NA
V: TRBV7-2
J: TRBJ1-2
DNA: TGTGCCAGCAGCTTTCACTCGGAGGGAGCTAACTATGGCTACACCTTC
CDR3: CASSFHSEGANYGYTF

size: NA
D: NA
V: TRBV7-9
J: TRBJ2-5
DNA: TGTGCCAGCAGCCCCTACTTGCGGGGAGACCAGGAGACCCAGTACTTC
CDR3: CASSPYLRGDQETQYF

size: NA
D: NA
V: TRBV4-1
J: TRBJ2-3
DNA: TGCGCCAGCAGCCAATCGGAGGGGGGGGCCACAGATACGCAGTATTTT
CDR3: CASSQSEGGATDTQYF

size: few
D: NA
V: TRBV5-1
J: TRBJ1-2
DNA: TGCGCCAGCAGCCCTGGAGGTTATCCCCCTATATCGGATGTAACCTTC
CDR3: CASSPGGYPPISDVTF

size: few
D: TRBD2
V: TRBV7-2
J: TRBJ2-1
DNA: TGTGCCAGCAGCCAGCCCCCACTAGCGGGGGGGATCAATGAGCAGTTCTTC
CDR3: CASSQPPLAGGINEQFF

size: once
D: NA
V: TRBV9
J: TRBJ1-2
DNA: TGTGCCAGCAGCCCAGGGACCGGGTCCGGTGGCTACACCTTC
CDR3: CASSPGTGSGGYTF

size: NA
D: TRBD2
V: TRBV7-9
J: TRBJ2-1
DNA: TGTGCCAGCAGCCCGACTAGCGGTAAACTTTACAATGAGCAGTTCTTC
CDR3: CASSPTSGKLYNEQFF

size: NA
D: NA
V: TRBV18
J: TRBJ2-7
DNA: TGTGCCAGCTCACCGATGTATCCCTCCAAGGGGTACGAGCAGTACTTC
CDR3: CASSPMYPSKGYEQYF

size: NA
D: NA
V: TRBV9
J: TRBJ2-3
DNA: TGTGCCAGCAGCGTAGAACCGGGACTCCCAGATACGCAGTATTTT
CDR3: CASSVEPGLPDTQYF

size: few
D: TRBD1
V: TRBV2
J: TRBJ2-7
DNA: TGTGCCAGCGGGGACAGAACCTACGAGCAGTACTTC
CDR3: CASGDRTYEQYF

size: NA
D: NA
V: TRBV15
J: TRBJ2-1
DNA: TGTGCCACCAGCGGACCGGGACAAGGGATTTACAATGAGCAGTTCTTC
CDR3: CATSGPGQGIYNEQFF

size: few
D: NA
V: TRBV19
J: TRBJ2-5
DNA: TGTGCCAGTAAAGGGTACGACGACGAGACCCAGTACTTC
CDR3: CASKGYDDETQYF

size: few
D: TRBD1
V: TRBV27
J: TRBJ2-3
DNA: TGTGCCAGCAGTTTGGGACAGGGGAACACAGATACGCAGTATTTT
CDR3: CASSLGQGNTDTQYF

size: NA
D: NA
V: TRBV10-3
J: TRBJ2-6
DNA: TGTGCCATAACCGACGGGTCCTCTGGGGCCAACGTCCTGACTTTC
CDR3: CAITDGSSGANVLTF

size: many
D: NA
V: TRBV7-9
J: TRBJ2-7
DNA: TGTGCCAGCAGCTTAGGCGGGGAAACCTACGAGCAGTACTTC
CDR3: CASSLGGETYEQYF

size: many
D: NA
V: TRBV7-2
J: TRBJ1-5
DNA: TGTGCCAGCAGCTTAGGGGGTTGGACGAGTCAGCCCCAGCATTTT
CDR3: CASSLGGWTSQPQHF

size: few
D: TRBD2
V: TRBV7-9
J: TRBJ2-1
DNA: TGTGCCAGCAGCTCCGCTAGCGGGAGAGGTTATGAGCAGTTCTTC
CDR3: CASSSASGRGYEQFF

size: NA
D: TRBD2
V: TRBV20-1
J: TRBJ2-1
DNA: TGCAGTGCTAGAAAGGGACTAGCGGGCCGATACAATGAGCAGTTCTTC
CDR3: CSARKGLAGRYNEQFF

size: NA
D: TRBD2
V: TRBV9
J: TRBJ2-1
DNA: TGTGCCAGCAGTGATACTAGCGGGGGCTACAATGAGCAGTTCTTC
CDR3: CASSDTSGGYNEQFF

size: NA
D: NA
V: TRBV7-3
J: TRBJ2-2
DNA: TGTGCCAGCAGCTGGGGTCCCGCAGATGAGCTGTTTTTT
CDR3: CASSWGPADELFF